This T cell receptor (beta chain) was captured by sequencing in a study of molecular identifiers for immune sequencing clone quantification. Making the bulk TCR libraries relied on previously described methods and listed TCR primers. TCRdb reprocessed the PCR reads with MiXCR, giving one entry per CDR3 protein. The profile covers 460,000 or so distinct CDR3 sequences, with about a fifth appearing a single time and around 0.86% taken by the ten largest. Germline CDR1 KGHDR, CDR2 SFDVKD. The CDR3 is made up of 13 amino acids. The V end lost 12 bases, the J end lost 0 bases, and 12 bases lay between the germline ends. This clonotype has a handful of counts.

Sequencing was carried out using naive CD8+ T cells from blood, with Jurkat cell RNA spiked in. Sample subset: FACS-sorted CD8+CD4-CCR7+CD45RA+ naive T cells. This clonotype was obtained from a human donor in good health. Some libraries in this study had Jurkat cell RNA spiked in. The chain employs TRBV24-1 and TRBJ2-3; D gene uncertain. CDR3 coding DNA: TGTGCCTCCCGAGCGTCGAGCACAGATACGCAGTATTTT. This encodes CASRASSTDTQYF.